Below are 27 T cell receptor beta chains sequenced from a single sample in a study of blood T cell repertoires in COVID-19. Produced via immunoSEQ multiplex PCR; TCRdb's table is partial and in-frame only. The profile shows around 330,000 clones, about 87% of them singletons. Sequenced: PBMCs or T cells enriched from blood (not recorded which). Receptor source: a woman aged 18-29 years who had recovered from COVID-19.

This clone was recorded once. Here the CDR3 DNA reads TGTGCCAGCAGCTTAGTAACCGACTCGGAAGGATTCTCTGGCTACACCTTC. This gives the protein CASSLVTDSEGFSGYTF. The chain uses TRBV11-2 and TRBJ1-2; D remains unclear. The V end lost 1 base, the J end lost 7 bases, and 22 bases lay between the germline ends. The CDR3 length is 17 residues. Germline CDR1 and CDR2: SGHAT and FQNNGV.

The rearrangement joins TRBV3-1 (or the pseudogene TRBV3-2) to TRBJ2-1, with 9 positions matching TRBD2. The CDR3 totals 14 residues. V dropped 1 base and J dropped 15; count of bases not matched to a gene: 10. Germline CDR1 is LGHDT and CDR2 is YNNKEL (reference sequence). The CDR3 loop reads CASSQGPSGVRLFF. CDR3 nucleotide sequence: TGTGCCAGCAGCCAAGGGCCTAGCGGGGTCCGTCTGTTCTTC.

This chain connects TRBV5-6 to TRBJ2-3; no clear D. Germline values: CDR1 SGHDT, CDR2 YYEEEE. V lost 2 bases and J lost 2, with 9 bases in between. This CDR3 comprises 14 residues. The CDR3 loop is CASSLGVSTDTQYF. The DNA for the CDR3 is TGTGCCAGCAGCTTAGGAGTCTCCACAGATACGCAGTATTTT.

The chain couples TRBV15 to TRBJ1-2; the match to TRBD1 covers 9 bases. The CDR3 loop spans 15 amino acids. Germline V gene sequence: CDR1 LNHNV, CDR2 YYDKDF (reference sequence). With 4 bases clipped from V and 2 bases from J, the junction kept 5 bases outside the gene matches. This CDR3 reads CATSKGQGLNYGYTF. In nucleotides, the CDR3 is TGTGCCACCAGCAAGGGACAGGGACTAAACTATGGCTACACCTTC.

The V and J genes are TRBV6-5 and TRBJ2-7; possibly TRBD1 for D (5 bases). CDR1 is MNHEY and CDR2 is SVGAGI in the germline V gene. V shed 7 bases and J shed 0 bases, with 10 bases lying between them. This CDR3 region has 13 residues. Written as DNA, the CDR3 is TGTGCCAGCAAAGAAGGACACTCCTACGAGCAGTACTTC. It encodes CASKEGHSYEQYF.

The V call is TRBV2, the J call TRBJ1-6; perhaps TRBD1 as D (5 bases). V was cut by 6 bases and J by 3 bases, with 6 bases left in between. In germline, CDR1 is SNHLY, CDR2 FYNNEI. This CDR3 has 13 residues. CDR3 sequence (DNA): TGTGCCAGCAGCCAGGGCTATAATTCACCCCTCCACTTT. Protein sequence: CASSQGYNSPLHF.

CDR3 sequence reads: CAWSARLNTEAFF. The CDR3 DNA reads TGTGCCTGGAGTGCTCGTTTGAACACTGAAGCTTTCTTT. V and J are TRBV30 and TRBJ1-1, with D hard to call. V was cut by 1 base and J by 0 bases, with 6 bases left in between. This CDR3 comprises 13 residues. Germline CDR1 and CDR2: GTSNPN and SVGIG (reference sequence).

The CDR3 is CASSLAGNNQPQHF. Written as DNA, the CDR3 is TGTGCCAGCAGCTTAGCAGGGAACAATCAGCCCCAGCATTTT. V is TRBV11-2 and J is TRBJ1-5, with a tentative D call TRBD1 (5 bases). The germline CDR1 and CDR2 sequences are SGHAT and FQNNGV. The CDR3 is 14 residues long. With 1 base removed from V and 3 bases from J, the gap between germline ends came to 7 bases.

V gene TRBV30 combines with J gene TRBJ1-1; no reliable D call. Trimming took 3 bases from V and 1 from J, leaving 18 bases between them. The length of the CDR3 is 16 residues. Germline V gene data show CDR1 as GTSNPN and CDR2 as SVGIG (reference sequence). This CDR3 is CAWSYGAVTGNTEAFF. The CDR3 DNA reads as TGTGCCTGGAGCTACGGTGCCGTGACGGGGAACACTGAAGCTTTCTTT.

The chain couples TRBV11-3 to TRBJ2-5, with TRBD1 as a possible D gene (6 bases). Trimming removed 5 bases from V and 0 bases from J, with 10 bases in between. This CDR3 region has 14 residues. Germline V lookup: CDR1 SGHNT, CDR2 YENEEA. CDR3 DNA: TGTGCCAGCAGCCGCAGACAGGACCAAGAGACCCAGTACTTC. It specifies CASSRRQDQETQYF. Full variable domain (missing parts from reference TRBV11-3 and TRBJ2-5): EAGVVQSPRYKIIEKKQPVAFWCNPISGHNTLYWYLQNLGQGPELLIRYENEEAVDDSQLPKDRFSAERLKGVDSTLKIQPAELGDSAVYLCASSRRQDQETQYFGPGTRLLVL.

The chain recombines TRBV13 with TRBJ2-5; D may be TRBD1 (5 bases). This CDR3 has 16 amino acids. V gave up 0 bases and J gave up 2 bases, with 13 bases separating them. The germline CDR1 and CDR2 sequences are PRHDT and FYEKMQ (reference sequence). The CDR3: CASSLGTAVRQETQYF. CDR3 coding DNA: TGTGCCAGCAGCTTAGGGACAGCCGTTCGTCAAGAGACCCAGTACTTC.

The CDR3 loop reads CASSFSGTGSGNTIYF. The CDR3, as DNA: TGTGCCAGCAGCTTTTCGGGGACAGGGTCTGGAAACACCATATATTTT. The chain is built from TRBV7-9 and TRBJ1-3; TRBD1 aligns across 9 bases. The CDR3 loop spans 16 amino acids. Germline CDR1 SEHNR, CDR2 FQNEAQ (reference sequence). With V trimmed by 3 bases and J by 1 base, 4 bases remained unmatched.

This clone has a single count. This chain links TRBV5-1 with TRBJ2-7; 9 bases map to TRBD2. Trimming took 5 bases from V and 3 from J; bases not matched to a gene: 9. Germline CDR1 reads SGHRS; CDR2 reads YFSETQ. The CDR3 spans 15 residues. Here the CDR3 reads CASRSLAGYNYEQYF. Here the CDR3 DNA reads TGCGCCAGCAGATCCCTAGCGGGGTATAACTACGAGCAGTACTTC.

The DNA for the CDR3 is TGTGCCAGCACAGGGACAGGAGGAAGCAATCAGCCCCAGCATTTT. It yields the protein CASTGTGGSNQPQHF. The chain carries TRBV2 and TRBJ1-5; the match to TRBD1 covers 8 bases. Germline V gene data show CDR1 as SNHLY and CDR2 as FYNNEI. V trimming: 7 bases; J trimming: 1 base; junction bases outside the gene matches: 6. This CDR3 spans 15 amino acids. Supplemented by reference TRBV2 and TRBJ1-5, the full variable domain reads EPEVTQTPSHQVTQMGQEVILRCVPISNHLYFYWYRQILGQKVEFLVSFYNNEISEKSEIFDDQFSVERPDGSNFTLKIRSTKLEDSAMYFCASTGTGGSNQPQHFGDGTRLSIL.

This chain joins TRBV11-2 and TRBJ1-2, with TRBD1 matching over 12 bases. Germline V gene sequence: CDR1 SGHAT, CDR2 FQNNGV. This CDR3 region has 17 residues. The trim removed 2 bases at V and 5 bases at J, leaving 9 bases unmatched. CDR3 DNA sequence: TGTGCCAGCAGCTTAATTATGGGACAGGGGGCTGGGTATGGCTACACCTTC. It translates to CASSLIMGQGAGYGYTF.

The chain recombines TRBV7-8 with TRBJ2-7; TRBD1 agrees at 10 bases. Germline-derived CDR1 and CDR2 are SGHVS and FQNEAQ. The CDR3 has 14 amino acids. V shed 5 bases, J shed 4 bases, and the junction held 5 bases outside the gene matches. CDR3 region: CASSMGQGTYEQYF. CDR3 DNA: TGTGCCAGCAGCATGGGACAGGGGACATACGAGCAGTACTTC.

The chain joins TRBV4-3 to TRBJ1-1, with a weak D call TRBD1 (5 bases). The CDR3 is 13 residues long. The germline V and J ends were trimmed by 0 bases and 10 bases, with 12 bases remaining between them. Germline V gives CDR1 LGHNA, CDR2 YSLEER. The CDR3 DNA is TGCGCCAGCAGCCAAGACAGGAACGGGGGAGCTTTCTTT. It is translated as CASSQDRNGGAFF.

The CDR3 nucleotides are TGTGCCAGCAGCGTAGGACAGGGACAATCAGGTAAATATACTAGCTCCTATAATTCACCCCTCCACTTT. Encoded protein: CASSVGQGQSGKYTSSYNSPLHF. The chain combines TRBV9 with TRBJ1-6; 7 bases line up with TRBD1. Germline V CDR1 and CDR2: SGDLS, YYNGEE. V dropped 0 bases and J dropped 0; count of bases not matched to a gene: 21. The CDR3 runs to 23 residues.

This clone is a singleton in its sample. The chain carries TRBV14 and TRBJ1-2, with D possibly matching TRBD1 (6 bases). The CDR3 totals 15 residues. The V end lost 2 bases, the J end lost 4 bases, and 14 bases lay between the germline ends. Germline CDR1 is SGHDN and CDR2 is FVKESK. CDR3 bases: TGTGCCAGCAGCCAAAACACAGGGATGAGCTATGGCTACACCTTC. Encoded protein: CASSQNTGMSYGYTF.

This chain uses TRBV7-9 with TRBJ1-3; 7 bases match TRBD1. Germline V gene lookup returns CDR1 SEHNR and CDR2 FQNEAQ (reference sequence). The CDR3 length is 15 residues. V was pared by 1 base and J by 2 bases, with 2 bases of the junction left unmatched. The CDR3 is CASSLGQGPGNTIYF. The CDR3 DNA is TGTGCCAGCAGCTTAGGACAGGGCCCTGGAAACACCATATATTTT. Looking up the rest from reference TRBV7-9 and TRBJ1-3 gives the full variable domain: DTGVSQNPRHKITKRGQNVTFRCDPISEHNRLYWYRQTLGQGPEFLTYFQNEAQLEKSRLLSDRFSAERPKGSFSTLEIQRTEQGDSAMYLCASSLGQGPGNTIYFGEGSWLTVV.

This clone was recorded a few times. The same CDR3 can be traced to other DNA sequences in this sample. The V gene is TRBV12-3 or TRBV12-4, the J gene TRBJ1-5; D call uncertain. V lost 6 bases, J lost 6 bases, and 6 bases lay in between. The CDR3 is 11 amino acids. CDR3 residues: CASSSGQPQHF. The CDR3, as DNA: TGTGCCAGCAGCTCCGGTCAGCCCCAGCATTTT.

The J gene is TRBJ2-1, the V gene TRBV6-2 or TRBV6-3, with D tentatively TRBD2 (5 bases). The CDR3 has 12 amino acids. Per the germline V gene, CDR1 is MNHEY and CDR2 is SVGEGT. V was pared by 5 bases and J by 9 bases, with 11 bases between. The CDR3 here is CASSGIGIEQFF. The CDR3 DNA follows: TGTGCCAGCAGTGGGATCGGGATTGAGCAGTTCTTC.

This clone was detected once. The rearrangement uses TRBV11-2 and TRBJ1-1; the D is unclear. Germline V lookup: CDR1 SGHAT, CDR2 FQNNGV. The CDR3 extends over 15 amino acids. V lost 5 bases, J lost 1 base, and 14 bases lay in between. The CDR3, as DNA: TGTGCCAGCAGCCCCAGAGGCTTGGGGAACACTGAAGCTTTCTTT. Its protein product is CASSPRGLGNTEAFF.

This rearrangement joins TRBV6-2 or TRBV6-3 to TRBJ1-5; no clear D gene. In germline, CDR1 is MNHEY, CDR2 SVGEGT. The V end lost 0 bases, the J end lost 9 bases, and 15 bases lay between the germline ends. The CDR3 consists of 15 residues. The CDR3: CASSYSGSRVWPQHF. CDR3 nucleotide sequence: TGTGCCAGCAGTTACTCCGGGTCCCGGGTATGGCCCCAGCATTTT.

V and J are TRBV19 and TRBJ2-7, with TRBD2 matching over 8 bases. V shed 7 bases, J shed 0 bases, and the junction held 2 bases outside the gene matches. Germline CDR1 and CDR2: LNHDA and SQIVND (reference sequence). This CDR3 comprises 13 residues. The CDR3 nucleotides read TGTGCCAGTACCGGGGGGGCCTCCTACGAGCAGTACTTC. Its protein is CASTGGASYEQYF.

This clone occurred a few times. V is TRBV12-3 or TRBV12-4 and J is TRBJ2-1; TRBD1 might be the D (6 bases). This CDR3 has 11 residues. Trimming cost V 3 bases and J 10 bases, with 7 bases left between them. The CDR3: CASSFRGEQFF. The CDR3 DNA is TGTGCCAGCAGTTTCAGGGGAGAGCAGTTCTTC.

The chain recombines TRBV6-5 with TRBJ1-1; D is unresolved. Germline-derived CDR1 and CDR2 are MNHEY and SVGAGI. The CDR3 loop spans 13 amino acids. V was pared by 2 bases and J by 5 bases, with 9 bases between. CDR3 nucleotide sequence: TGTGCCAGCAGTTACACCAGAGGGACTGAAGCTTTCTTT. Its protein product is CASSYTRGTEAFF.